Listed below are T cell receptor beta chains from one sample, sequenced in a study of cytomegalovirus exposure and HLA in healthy donors. TCRdb keeps only in-frame clones here, not all; method: immunoSEQ multiplex PCR. This table holds fewer than 100,000 clones, roughly three quarters found once. Material for sequencing was PBMCs. Receptor source: a woman in her forties in good health and CMV-seronegative. Both conserved end residues are part of each CDR3. Size tells how often a clone was seen (once, few, many) or the class of an expanded clone, and some rows leave it out.

cdr3_aa,j_call,v_call,clone_size
CAWSDGGFSTDTQYF,TRBJ2-3,TRBV30,once
CASSQDRQGLGPQHF,TRBJ1-5,TRBV4-3,-
CASSSRTPLHF,TRBJ1-6,TRBV28,once
CASSQGRVETQYF,TRBJ2-5,TRBV4-1,-
CAISDRGYGYTF,TRBJ1-2,TRBV10-3,-
CASSQQLLRTGAARTEAFF,TRBJ1-1,TRBV4-1,-
CASSKDRVAIGAFF,TRBJ1-1,TRBV28,-
CASSWREGVNSPLHF,TRBJ1-6,TRBV5-4,-
CASSVEAGDEQFF,TRBJ2-1,TRBV9,once
CASSPGTGRNYGYTF,TRBJ1-2,TRBV18,-
CASSPRRGDDSEQYF,TRBJ2-7,TRBV5-4,-
CASSSRQITDTQYF,TRBJ2-3,TRBV9,-
CASSPRDRGTYEQYF,TRBJ2-7,TRBV7-8,-
CAWGKREGTDTQYF,TRBJ2-3,TRBV30,-
CASSPGQGTASGVQFF,TRBJ2-1,TRBV7-2,-
CASSPLGSTEAFF,TRBJ1-1,TRBV18,-
CASSPFQERDRGNTEAFF,TRBJ1-1,TRBV18,-
CASSRRDQETQYF,TRBJ2-5,TRBV27,-